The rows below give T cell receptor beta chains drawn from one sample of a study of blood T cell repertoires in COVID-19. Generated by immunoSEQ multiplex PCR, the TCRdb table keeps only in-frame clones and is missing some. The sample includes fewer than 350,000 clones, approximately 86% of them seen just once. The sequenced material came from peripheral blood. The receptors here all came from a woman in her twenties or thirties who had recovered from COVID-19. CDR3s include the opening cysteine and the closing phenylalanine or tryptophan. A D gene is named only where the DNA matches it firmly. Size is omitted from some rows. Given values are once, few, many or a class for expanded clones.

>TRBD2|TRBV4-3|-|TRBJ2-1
TGCGCCAGCAGCCAAGAAGCGGGAGGGTACAATGAGCAGTTCTTC
CASSQEAGGYNEQFF
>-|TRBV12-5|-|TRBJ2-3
TGTGCTAGTGGTCCGGGACTTAGCACAGATACGCAGTATTTT
CASGPGLSTDTQYF
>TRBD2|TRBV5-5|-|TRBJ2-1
TGTGCCAGCAGGGATGGGCTAGCGGTTTACAATGAGCAGTTCTTC
CASRDGLAVYNEQFF
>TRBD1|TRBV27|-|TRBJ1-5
TGTGCCAGCAGTTTAGTTGGGACAGGTAATAATCAGCCCCAGCATTTT
CASSLVGTGNNQPQHF
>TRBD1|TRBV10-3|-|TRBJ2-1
TGTGCCATCAGGGGGACAGGGGTAGGGAATGAGCAGTTCTTC
CAIRGTGVGNEQFF
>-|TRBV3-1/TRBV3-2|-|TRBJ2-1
TGTGCCAGCAGCCAAGATCCAGTCAATGAGCAGTTCTTC
CASSQDPVNEQFF
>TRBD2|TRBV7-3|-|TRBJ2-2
TGTGCCAGCAGCCCCGGGACTAACGGGGAGCTGTTTTTT
CASSPGTNGELFF
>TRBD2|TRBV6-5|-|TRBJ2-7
TGTGCCAGCAGTCGACTAGCGGAGGGCTCCTACGAGCAGTACTTC
CASSRLAEGSYEQYF
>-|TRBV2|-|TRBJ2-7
TGTGCCAGCAGTGAAGGCCTAGCGAGATCCTACGAGCAGTACTTC
CASSEGLARSYEQYF
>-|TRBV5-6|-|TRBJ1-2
TGTGCCAGCAGCTTGGAATACAGGGATGGCTACACCTTC
CASSLEYRDGYTF
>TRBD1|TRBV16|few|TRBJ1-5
TGTGCCAGCAGCCTCTCCGGGACAGGCAATCAGCCCCAGCATTTT
CASSLSGTGNQPQHF
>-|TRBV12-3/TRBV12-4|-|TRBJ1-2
TGTGCCAGCAGTTCCAGGGTTGGCTACACCTTC
CASSSRVGYTF
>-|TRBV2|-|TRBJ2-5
TGTGCCAGCAGCGGGGATTTGCAAGAGACCCAGTACTTC
CASSGDLQETQYF
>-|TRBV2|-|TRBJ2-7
TGTGCCAGCAGTGTCACGGCAGGGCAAACCTACGAGCAGTACTTC
CASSVTAGQTYEQYF
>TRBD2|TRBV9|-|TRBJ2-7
TGTGCCAGCAGCGAGGGCGGGAGAGGGGAGCAGTACTTC
CASSEGGRGEQYF
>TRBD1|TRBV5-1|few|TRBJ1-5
TGCGCCAGCCGCCCGGGACAGGGTATCCAGCCCCAGCATTTT
CASRPGQGIQPQHF
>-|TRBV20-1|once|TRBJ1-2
TGCAGTGCTAGTGACCAGGGGACACGTAACTATGGCTACACCTTC
CSASDQGTRNYGYTF
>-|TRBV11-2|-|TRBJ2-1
TGTGCCAGCAGCTTGGCGGGGTACAATGAGCAGTTCTTC
CASSLAGYNEQFF
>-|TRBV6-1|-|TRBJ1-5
TGTGCCAGCAGTGAAGAGAATAACAGGAATCAGCCCCAGCATTTT
CASSEENNRNQPQHF
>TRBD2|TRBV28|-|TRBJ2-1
TGTGCCAGCAGTGAACCTTCCCGGGGGGGGAATGAGCAGTTCTTC
CASSEPSRGGNEQFF
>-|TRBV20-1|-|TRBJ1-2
TGCAGTGCTAGTTACGGGGGGGACTATGGCTACACCTTC
CSASYGGDYGYTF
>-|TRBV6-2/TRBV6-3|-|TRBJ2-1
TGTGCCAGTAGTTACTCGGGACTCGGCAATGAGCAGTTCTTC
CASSYSGLGNEQFF
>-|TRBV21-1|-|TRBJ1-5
TGTGCCAGCAGCCAGGCGGGTTACGGAGGGGGCCGTGGCAATCAGCCCCAGCATTTT
CASSQAGYGGGRGNQPQHF
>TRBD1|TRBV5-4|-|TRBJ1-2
TGTGCCAGCAGAAAACCGGGACAGATGGATTATGGCTACACCTTC
CASRKPGQMDYGYTF
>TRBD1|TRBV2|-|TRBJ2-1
TGTGCCAACCAATACCGGGACAGGTACAATGAGCAGTTCTTC
CANQYRDRYNEQFF
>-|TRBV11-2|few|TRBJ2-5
TGTGCCAGCAGCTCGGGGGAGAAAGAGACCCAGTACTTC
CASSSGEKETQYF
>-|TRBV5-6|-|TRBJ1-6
TGTGCCAGCAGCTTGGGATCTGGACAGCGAAATTCACCCCTCCACTTT
CASSLGSGQRNSPLHF
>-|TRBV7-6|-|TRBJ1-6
TGTGCCAGCAGCGCCGTTTCGGATTCACCCCTCCACTTT
CASSAVSDSPLHF
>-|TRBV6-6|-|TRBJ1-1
TGTGCCAGCAGTTACTCTGAGAGGAACACTGAAGCTTTCTTT
CASSYSERNTEAFF
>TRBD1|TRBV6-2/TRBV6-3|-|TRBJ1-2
TGTGCCAGCAGTTACACAGGGGATGGCTACACCTTC
CASSYTGDGYTF
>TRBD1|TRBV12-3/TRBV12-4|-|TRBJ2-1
TGTGCCAGCAGTCAAACAGGGGACAATGAGCAGTTCTTC
CASSQTGDNEQFF
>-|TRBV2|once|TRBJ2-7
TGTGCCAGCAGAGGACAGCTCTCCTACGAGCAGTACTTC
CASRGQLSYEQYF
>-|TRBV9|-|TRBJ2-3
TGTGCCAGCAGCGTAGATGTCTCGAGCAGGGTTACAGATACGCAGTATTTT
CASSVDVSSRVTDTQYF
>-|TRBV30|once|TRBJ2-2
TGTGCCTGGAGTGTACGGCCGGCCTCGGGCACCGGGGAGCTGTTTTTT
CAWSVRPASGTGELFF
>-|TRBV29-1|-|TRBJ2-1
TGCAGCGTTGATGGGGAGGACTACAATGAGCAGTTCTTC
CSVDGEDYNEQFF
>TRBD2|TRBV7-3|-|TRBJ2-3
TGTGCCAGCAGCCCCGGACTAGCGGGACTGAACCCGATAACGCAGTATTTT
CASSPGLAGLNPITQYF
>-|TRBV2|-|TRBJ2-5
TGTGCCAGCACCAGGGGTGAGACCCAGTACTTC
CASTRGETQYF
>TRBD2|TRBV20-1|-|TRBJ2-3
TGCAGTGCTAGTAAGGGGTCTAGCGGGAGTCGGGCGACAGATACGCAGTATTTT
CSASKGSSGSRATDTQYF
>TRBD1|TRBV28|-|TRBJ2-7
TGTGCCACCTCGGACAGGGGAGAGTACTTC
CATSDRGEYF
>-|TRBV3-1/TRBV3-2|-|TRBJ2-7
TGTGCCAGCAGCCAAGACACCGGGAGCTACGAGCAGTACTTC
CASSQDTGSYEQYF
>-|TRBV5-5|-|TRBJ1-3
TGTGCCAGCAGCTTGGTGGCCTCTGGAAACACCATATATTTT
CASSLVASGNTIYF
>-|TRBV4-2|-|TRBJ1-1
TGTGCCAGCAGTCCCCAAGTAGGGCGGGGAATGAACACTGAAGCTTTCTTT
CASSPQVGRGMNTEAFF
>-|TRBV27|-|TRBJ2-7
TGTGCCAGCAGTAAGGACAGCTACGAGCAGTACTTC
CASSKDSYEQYF
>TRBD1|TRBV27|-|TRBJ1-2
TGTGCCAGCAGCCCTACAGGGGGTTATGACTATGGCTACACCTTC
CASSPTGGYDYGYTF
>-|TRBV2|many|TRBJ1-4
TGTGCCAGCAGTGAACGGGAGTCCACTTATGAAAAACTGTTTTTT
CASSERESTYEKLFF
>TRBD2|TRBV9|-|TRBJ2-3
TGTGCCAGCAGCGGCATAGCGGGAGGGCAAGATACGCAGTATTTT
CASSGIAGGQDTQYF
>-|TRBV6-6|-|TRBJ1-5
TGTGCCAGCAGTTACTCGACGGGTTATAGCAATCAGCCCCAGCATTTT
CASSYSTGYSNQPQHF
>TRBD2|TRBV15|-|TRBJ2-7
TGTGCCACCAGAGCGGGATCGGGGGGGAGCTACGAGCAGTACTTC
CATRAGSGGSYEQYF
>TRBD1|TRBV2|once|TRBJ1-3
TGTGCCAGCTCAGGTGAGGGGGCACTTGGAGGAAACACCATATATTTT
CASSGEGALGGNTIYF
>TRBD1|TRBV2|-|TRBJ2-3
TGTGCCAGCAGGAGGGACAGGAGCACAGATACGCAGTATTTT
CASRRDRSTDTQYF
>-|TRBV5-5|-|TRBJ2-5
TGTGCCAGCAGCTTGACAGACCAAGAGACCCAGTACTTC
CASSLTDQETQYF
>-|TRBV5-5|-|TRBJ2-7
TGTGCCAGCAGCCACCTTTGGCCCGGGTCAGCCCCTTTAGAGCAGTACTTC
CASSHLWPGSAPLEQYF
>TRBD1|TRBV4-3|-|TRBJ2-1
TGCGCCAGCAGCCAAGAGCCAGCGACAGGGGGGGAGTTCTTC
CASSQEPATGGEFF
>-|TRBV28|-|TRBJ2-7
TGTGCCAGCAGTTTGGAGGAGGACTCGCCCTACGAGCAGTACTTC
CASSLEEDSPYEQYF